The 3 T cell receptor beta chains below were found in one sample sequenced in a study of blood T cell repertoires in COVID-19. Repertoires were generated with immunoSEQ multiplex PCR, while TCRdb's copy carries only in-frame clones and drops some. The sample includes more than 200,000 clones, 65% to 85% of them seen just once. Source material: peripheral blood. These receptor sequences come from a woman aged 40 to 50 with active or convalescent COVID-19.

This clone appeared many times. V and J are TRBV9 and TRBJ2-1, with TRBD1 matching over 10 bases. The CDR3 contains 16 residues. After removal of 4 bases from V and 4 bases from J, the junction contained 8 bases not matched to a gene. The germline V gene encodes CDR1 SGDLS and CDR2 YYNGEE. CDR3 coding DNA: TGTGCCAGCAGCATATCCGGGACAGGGGCATACAATGAGCAGTTCTTC. Its protein product is CASSISGTGAYNEQFF.

The chain has TRBV12-3 or TRBV12-4 and TRBJ2-2, with D unclear. V gave up 6 bases and J gave up 4 bases, with 9 bases separating them. This CDR3 contains 13 residues. The CDR3 here is CASRPTITGELFF. CDR3 in DNA: TGTGCCAGCAGACCTACTATCACCGGGGAGCTGTTTTTT.

This clone was picked up one time. The chain joins TRBV2 to TRBJ1-2; TRBD1 is a possible D gene (5 bases). Per the germline V gene, CDR1 is SNHLY and CDR2 is FYNNEI. V was clipped by 11 bases and J by 0 bases, with 13 bases between them. The CDR3 runs to 13 residues. CDR3 in DNA: TGTGCCGTCGGTGGGGCAGCTAACTATGGCTACACCTTC. It encodes CAVGGAANYGYTF.